This TCR beta chain was documented in a study of blood T cell repertoires in COVID-19. Germline V lookup: CDR1 GTSNPN, CDR2 SVGIG (reference sequence). The V segment lost 2 bases and the J segment 0 bases; nucleotides outside the gene matches: 9. The CDR3 sequence is 18 residues long. Sequencing used immunoSEQ multiplex PCR; TCRdb keeps in-frame clones, though not all of them. The table lists roughly 91,000 clones, around 84% of them singletons. This chain joins TRBV30 and TRBJ1-5; 11 nucleotides agree with TRBD1. Specimen: peripheral blood. This receptor was taken from a man between 65 and 85 years old with active or convalescent COVID-19. The CDR3 protein is CAWSKWDRGFDSNQPQHF. Written as DNA, the CDR3 is TGTGCCTGGAGTAAATGGGACAGGGGGTTCGATAGCAATCAGCCCCAGCATTTT.